This note documents a single T cell receptor beta chain sequence. Its antigen is not known. The CDR3 is made up of 15 amino acids. Unmatched junction bases numbered 9, after V lost 4 bases and J lost 7 bases. Per the germline V gene, CDR1 is SGHNT and CDR2 is YYREEE (reference sequence). The data derive from a study of tumor-infiltrating lymphocytes in localized non-small cell lung cancer. Across the whole study: Tumor tissue and non-adjacent uninvolved lung came from each patient.

Study results and caveats: Immunotypes IM1 and IM2 had similar TCR-derived T-cell fractions. Different pieces of the same tissue went to different assays, confounding technical variation with intratumor heterogeneity. TCR sequencing covered a subset of patients with enough tissue.

TCRdb keeps only in-frame clones here, not all; method: immunoSEQ multiplex PCR. Of some 15,000 clones in the sample, approximately 80% were seen once. The TCR sequence derives from a human donor with non-small cell lung cancer. The sample taken for sequencing was uninvolved lung tissue not adjacent to the tumor. The chain couples TRBV5-4 to TRBJ2-1; 9 bases are shared with TRBD2. The CDR3 sequence: CASSAFSGRENEQFF. CDR3 coding DNA: TGTGCCAGCAGCGCCTTTAGCGGGAGAGAGAATGAGCAGTTCTTC.